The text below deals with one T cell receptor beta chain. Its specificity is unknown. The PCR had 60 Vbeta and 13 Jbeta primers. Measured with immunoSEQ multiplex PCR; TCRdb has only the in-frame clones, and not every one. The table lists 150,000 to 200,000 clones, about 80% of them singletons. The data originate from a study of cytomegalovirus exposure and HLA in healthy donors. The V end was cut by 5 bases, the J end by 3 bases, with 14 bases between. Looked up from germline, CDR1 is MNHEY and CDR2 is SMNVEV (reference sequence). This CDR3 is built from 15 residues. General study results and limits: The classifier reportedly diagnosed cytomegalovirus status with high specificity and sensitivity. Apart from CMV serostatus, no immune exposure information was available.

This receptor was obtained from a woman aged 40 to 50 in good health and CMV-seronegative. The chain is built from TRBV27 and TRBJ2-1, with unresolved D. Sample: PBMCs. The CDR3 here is CASSKTSKLYNEQFF. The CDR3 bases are TGTGCCAGCAGTAAGACTTCCAAACTCTACAATGAGCAGTTCTTC.